A selection of T cell receptor beta chains follows, all from one sample in a study of blood T cell repertoires in COVID-19. Clones were read by immunoSEQ multiplex PCR, and TCRdb kept only the in-frame ones, dropping some. The repertoire includes about 160,000 clones, roughly 82% of them detected once, and around 7% sits in the top ten. Source material: peripheral blood. These receptors came from a woman aged 40 to 50 with COVID-19, enrolled during active disease. Each CDR3 is given with its conserved first and last residue. The order of the fields is V gene, clone size, D gene, J gene, CDR3 DNA, CDR3 protein. D genes are given only for firm matches. Some rows mark clone size as missing; the rest say once, few, many or name a class of expanded clone.

TRBV7-3	-	TRBD1	TRBJ2-7	TGTGCCAGCAGCTTAGGTCCACAGGGGGCTTACGAGCAGTACTTC	CASSLGPQGAYEQYF
TRBV5-1	-	-	TRBJ1-4	TGCGCCAGCAGCCCGAAGATAAACGTGGGGAGAGAAAAACTGTTTTTT	CASSPKINVGREKLFF
TRBV19	-	-	TRBJ2-5	TGTGCCAGTAGTATGCGCTTACCGGGAGAGACCCAGTACTTC	CASSMRLPGETQYF
TRBV20-1	-	-	TRBJ1-1	TGCAGTGCTAGTATCCTCACTGAAGCTTTCTTT	CSASILTEAFF
TRBV28	-	-	TRBJ1-1	TGTGCCAGCAGTATGCCAGTCATGAACACTGAAGCTTTCTTT	CASSMPVMNTEAFF
TRBV2	-	TRBD1	TRBJ1-2	TGTGCCAGCAGGATAATTACAGGGGGCGATGGCTACACCTTC	CASRIITGGDGYTF
TRBV2	-	TRBD1	TRBJ2-1	TGTGCCAGCAGTGAAACCTCGGGACAGGGTTACAATGAGCAGTTCTTC	CASSETSGQGYNEQFF
TRBV3-1/TRBV3-2	-	TRBD1	TRBJ1-5	TGTGCCAGCAGCCAAGGCGGACAGGTTGGCAATCAGCCCCAGCATTTT	CASSQGGQVGNQPQHF
TRBV7-8	-	-	TRBJ2-6	TGTGCCAGCAGCCGAGGAGGTCGGGCTGGGGCCAACGTCCTGACTTTC	CASSRGGRAGANVLTF
TRBV28	-	-	TRBJ2-1	TGTGCCAGCAGACTAAACAATGAGCAGTTCTTC	CASRLNNEQFF
TRBV25-1	once	-	TRBJ2-5	TGTGCCAGCAGTGAACAACTGGAGACCCAGTACTTC	CASSEQLETQYF
TRBV12-3/TRBV12-4	-	-	TRBJ1-5	TGTGCCAGCAGTTATTTCGATCAGCCCCAGCATTTT	CASSYFDQPQHF
TRBV6-2/TRBV6-3	few	-	TRBJ1-5	TGTGCCAGCAGTAATCCCGGAGCCTCTCAGCCCCAGCATTTT	CASSNPGASQPQHF
TRBV5-1	-	TRBD2	TRBJ2-3	TGCGCCAGCAGCTTGGGAGGACTAGATCGCACAGATACGCAGTATTTT	CASSLGGLDRTDTQYF
TRBV4-2	few	TRBD1	TRBJ1-1	TGTGCCAGCAGCCAAGGAGCCACAGGGGCATTGGCTTTCTTT	CASSQGATGALAFF
TRBV5-6	-	-	TRBJ1-2	TGTGCCAGCAGCTTGGGACAGGTCCTGGGCTACACCTTC	CASSLGQVLGYTF
TRBV18	-	TRBD1	TRBJ1-3	TGTGCCAGCTCACGACAGGGCCCGCCGGAAGGAACCATATATTTT	CASSRQGPPEGTIYF
TRBV9	-	TRBD2	TRBJ2-3	TGTGCCAGCAGCGTAGGCCCTAGCGGGGGGGCTGATACGCAGTATTTT	CASSVGPSGGADTQYF
TRBV24-1	-	-	TRBJ2-1	TGTGCCACCAGTCTGGGGGCGCTCAATGAGCAGTTCTTC	CATSLGALNEQFF
TRBV9	few	TRBD2	TRBJ2-1	TGTGCCAGCAGCGTAGGGTTAGCGGGCTTACAGTTCTTC	CASSVGLAGLQFF
TRBV4-1	-	-	TRBJ2-5	TGCGCCAGCAGCCAAGATCTGTACAGTCGGGAGACCCAGTACTTC	CASSQDLYSRETQYF
TRBV30	-	TRBD1	TRBJ2-3	TGTGCCTGCAACAGGGGTAGCACAGATACGCAGTATTTT	CACNRGSTDTQYF
TRBV6-5	-	-	TRBJ2-7	TGTGCCAGCAGTTACTCTCGAGGGGGACGTGGCTACGAGCAGTACTTC	CASSYSRGGRGYEQYF
TRBV5-6	few	TRBD1	TRBJ1-6	TGTGCCAGCAGCAAAATGGACAGGGCTTATTCACCCCTCCACTTT	CASSKMDRAYSPLHF
TRBV6-5	-	-	TRBJ2-3	TGTGCCAGCCCAGCGGCCCGCACAGATACGCAGTATTTT	CASPAARTDTQYF